Listed below are T cell receptor beta chains from one sample, sequenced in a study of lymphopenia after photon versus proton radiotherapy. Clones were read by immunoSEQ multiplex PCR, and TCRdb kept only the in-frame ones, dropping some. The profile shows approximately 160,000 clones, around 85% of them singletons. Source: peripheral blood, taken from a patient treated with photon-based radiotherapy. The receptors come from a man aged 50-60 years with gastric cancer. Each CDR3 is given with its conserved first and last residue. D genes are given only for firm matches. Size values are once, few and many counts, or a class for expanded clones, and some rows have none.

clone_size: .; v_call: TRBV4-2; j_call: TRBJ2-2; d_call: TRBD2; cdr3_nt: TGTGCCAGCAGCCAACCCCCGGGGGGGATCAGCACCGGGGAGCTGTTTTTT; cdr3_aa: CASSQPPGGISTGELFF
clone_size: .; v_call: TRBV6-4; j_call: TRBJ2-1; d_call: TRBD2; cdr3_nt: TGTGCCAGCAGTACCTCTACTAGCGGGGCTTCCAATGAGCAGTTCTTC; cdr3_aa: CASSTSTSGASNEQFF
clone_size: .; v_call: TRBV28; j_call: TRBJ1-1; d_call: .; cdr3_nt: TGTGCCAGCAGTTTAGTGGGGAACACTGAAGCTTTCTTT; cdr3_aa: CASSLVGNTEAFF
clone_size: .; v_call: TRBV7-9; j_call: TRBJ1-1; d_call: TRBD1; cdr3_nt: TGTGCCAGCAGCTTATTGGACAGGGGGACCACTGAAGCTTTCTTT; cdr3_aa: CASSLLDRGTTEAFF
clone_size: .; v_call: TRBV6-6; j_call: TRBJ1-1; d_call: TRBD1; cdr3_nt: TGTGCCAGCAGTTACCCCGGGACAGTCACTGAAGCTTTCTTT; cdr3_aa: CASSYPGTVTEAFF
clone_size: once; v_call: TRBV4-1; j_call: TRBJ1-2; d_call: TRBD1; cdr3_nt: TGCGCCAGCAGCGAGGACAGGTTCCCCCCTAACTATGGCTACACCTTC; cdr3_aa: CASSEDRFPPNYGYTF
clone_size: .; v_call: TRBV29-1; j_call: TRBJ1-2; d_call: .; cdr3_nt: TGCAGCGTGGAAGGCGGGGGTCGGGGCTACACCTTC; cdr3_aa: CSVEGGGRGYTF
clone_size: .; v_call: TRBV7-2; j_call: TRBJ2-7; d_call: .; cdr3_nt: TGTGCCAGCAGCTTCACACTTTTCTACGAGCAGTACTTC; cdr3_aa: CASSFTLFYEQYF
clone_size: few; v_call: TRBV2; j_call: TRBJ1-4; d_call: .; cdr3_nt: TGTGCCAGCAGTGAGTCCCTAGGCGGAAGAGCAACTAATGAAAAACTGTTTTTT; cdr3_aa: CASSESLGGRATNEKLFF
clone_size: .; v_call: TRBV18; j_call: TRBJ2-7; d_call: .; cdr3_nt: TGTGCCAGCTCACCATACACTGGCGGACCTCTAACCTACGAGCAGTACTTC; cdr3_aa: CASSPYTGGPLTYEQYF
clone_size: .; v_call: TRBV29-1; j_call: TRBJ1-2; d_call: TRBD1; cdr3_nt: TGCAGCGCCCGGACAGGGGTGGAGTATGGCTACACCTTC; cdr3_aa: CSARTGVEYGYTF
clone_size: .; v_call: TRBV7-7; j_call: TRBJ2-1; d_call: TRBD2; cdr3_nt: TGTGCCAGCAGCCCCTTACCGGGACTAGCGGGGTCGGAGTTCTTC; cdr3_aa: CASSPLPGLAGSEFF
clone_size: .; v_call: TRBV19; j_call: TRBJ2-1; d_call: .; cdr3_nt: TGTGCCAGTAGTTTACGGACTGGCTACAATGAGCAGTTCTTC; cdr3_aa: CASSLRTGYNEQFF
clone_size: .; v_call: TRBV18; j_call: TRBJ2-7; d_call: .; cdr3_nt: TGTGCCAGCTCACCACCGACAGGCCCCTACGAGCAGTACTTC; cdr3_aa: CASSPPTGPYEQYF
clone_size: .; v_call: TRBV27; j_call: TRBJ1-5; d_call: .; cdr3_nt: TGTGCCAGCAGTAGATCAGGGAAGGGCAATCAGCCCCAGCATTTT; cdr3_aa: CASSRSGKGNQPQHF
clone_size: .; v_call: TRBV9; j_call: TRBJ2-3; d_call: .; cdr3_nt: TGTGCCAGCAGCGTAGGACCTGGGGATACGCAGTATTTT; cdr3_aa: CASSVGPGDTQYF
clone_size: .; v_call: TRBV5-1; j_call: TRBJ1-2; d_call: TRBD1; cdr3_nt: TGCGCCAGCAGTGGTGGACAGGGGGGGCCTGGCTACACCTTC; cdr3_aa: CASSGGQGGPGYTF
clone_size: .; v_call: TRBV12-1; j_call: TRBJ1-1; d_call: .; cdr3_nt: TGTGCCAGCAGCTTTGTTCCCAGGGAGATGAACACTGAAGCTTTCTTT; cdr3_aa: CASSFVPREMNTEAFF
clone_size: .; v_call: TRBV11-1; j_call: TRBJ2-3; d_call: .; cdr3_nt: TGTGCCAGCAGCATCCGGGACTGGCGCACAGATACGCAGTATTTT; cdr3_aa: CASSIRDWRTDTQYF
clone_size: .; v_call: TRBV5-1; j_call: TRBJ1-2; d_call: .; cdr3_nt: TGCGCCAGCAGCCCGGGACCCCTATCGGGCTACACCTTC; cdr3_aa: CASSPGPLSGYTF
clone_size: .; v_call: TRBV14; j_call: TRBJ1-5; d_call: .; cdr3_nt: TGTGCCAGCAGCAGAGGGGGTTTTCAGCCCCAGCATTTT; cdr3_aa: CASSRGGFQPQHF
clone_size: .; v_call: TRBV28; j_call: TRBJ1-4; d_call: .; cdr3_nt: TGTGCCAGCAGTTTAGGGGTTTATGAAAAACTGTTTTTT; cdr3_aa: CASSLGVYEKLFF
clone_size: .; v_call: TRBV30; j_call: TRBJ2-3; d_call: TRBD2; cdr3_nt: TGTGCCTGGAGCGCCCCGGGGAGGGCCCCAGATACGCAGTATTTT; cdr3_aa: CAWSAPGRAPDTQYF
clone_size: .; v_call: TRBV27; j_call: TRBJ2-4; d_call: .; cdr3_nt: TGTGCCAGCATGGGGAGGACAGGCCTTCTATGGGACATTCAGTACTTC; cdr3_aa: CASMGRTGLLWDIQYF
clone_size: .; v_call: TRBV19; j_call: TRBJ2-2; d_call: .; cdr3_nt: TGTGCCACCGCGACGCGGGGCACCGGGGAGCTGTTTTTT; cdr3_aa: CATATRGTGELFF
clone_size: few; v_call: TRBV4-1; j_call: TRBJ1-2; d_call: .; cdr3_nt: TGCGCCAGCAGCCAAGTGGGGATCTATGGCTACACCTTC; cdr3_aa: CASSQVGIYGYTF
clone_size: .; v_call: TRBV19; j_call: TRBJ2-7; d_call: TRBD1; cdr3_nt: TGTGCCAGTAGCTGGGGACAGGGGTTCAACGAGCAGTACTTC; cdr3_aa: CASSWGQGFNEQYF
clone_size: .; v_call: TRBV30; j_call: TRBJ1-4; d_call: TRBD1; cdr3_nt: TGTGCCTGGAGTGTACAGGGGCCAAATGAAAAACTGTTTTTT; cdr3_aa: CAWSVQGPNEKLFF
clone_size: .; v_call: TRBV6-5; j_call: TRBJ2-7; d_call: .; cdr3_nt: TGTGCCGTCCGGAGGGGCTACGAGCAGTACTTC; cdr3_aa: CAVRRGYEQYF
clone_size: .; v_call: TRBV6-1; j_call: TRBJ1-1; d_call: .; cdr3_nt: TGTGCCAGCAGTGAAGGACTGACCAACACTGAAGCTTTCTTT; cdr3_aa: CASSEGLTNTEAFF
clone_size: .; v_call: TRBV6-5; j_call: TRBJ1-2; d_call: .; cdr3_nt: TGTGCCAGCAGTCAGGCGCGCACCCCTAACTATGGCTACACCTTC; cdr3_aa: CASSQARTPNYGYTF
clone_size: .; v_call: TRBV19; j_call: TRBJ1-1; d_call: TRBD1; cdr3_nt: TGTGCCAGTAGTAGGGACAGACTGAACACTGAAGCTTTCTTT; cdr3_aa: CASSRDRLNTEAFF
clone_size: .; v_call: TRBV2; j_call: TRBJ1-4; d_call: .; cdr3_nt: TGTGCCAGCAAAAGGGTCGGTGAAAAACTGTTTTTT; cdr3_aa: CASKRVGEKLFF
clone_size: .; v_call: TRBV29-1; j_call: TRBJ2-7; d_call: TRBD2; cdr3_nt: TGCAGCGTTGAAGTAAGGACTAGCAGCTACGAGCAGTACTTC; cdr3_aa: CSVEVRTSSYEQYF
clone_size: .; v_call: TRBV5-1; j_call: TRBJ2-5; d_call: .; cdr3_nt: TGCGCCAGCAGCTCCCGGGCGGGACAGATGGGAGAGACCCAGTACTTC; cdr3_aa: CASSSRAGQMGETQYF
clone_size: .; v_call: TRBV30; j_call: TRBJ1-1; d_call: .; cdr3_nt: TGTGCCTGGAGTGTGGGACGGAACACTGAAGCTTTCTTT; cdr3_aa: CAWSVGRNTEAFF
clone_size: .; v_call: TRBV19; j_call: TRBJ1-4; d_call: .; cdr3_nt: TGTGCCAGTAGTGCCCACAGGGATCCGAATGAAAAACTGTTTTTT; cdr3_aa: CASSAHRDPNEKLFF
clone_size: .; v_call: TRBV5-6; j_call: TRBJ1-2; d_call: TRBD1; cdr3_nt: TGTGCCAGCAGCTTCCGGGACAGGGGAAGCGGCTACACCTTC; cdr3_aa: CASSFRDRGSGYTF
clone_size: .; v_call: TRBV5-4; j_call: TRBJ2-7; d_call: TRBD1; cdr3_nt: TGTGCCAGCAGTTCCGGGACAGCACCCTACGAGCAGTACTTC; cdr3_aa: CASSSGTAPYEQYF
clone_size: .; v_call: TRBV27; j_call: TRBJ2-7; d_call: TRBD1; cdr3_nt: TGTGCCAGCAGTCCTGCTAGGGACAGGACTCGGGAGCAGTACTTC; cdr3_aa: CASSPARDRTREQYF
clone_size: .; v_call: TRBV7-9; j_call: TRBJ2-1; d_call: .; cdr3_nt: TGTGCCAGTTCTCTAGGAGGCAGGGAGCAGTTCTTC; cdr3_aa: CASSLGGREQFF
clone_size: .; v_call: TRBV10-2; j_call: TRBJ1-5; d_call: TRBD1; cdr3_nt: TGCGCCAGCAGGATGGGACAGACGTATAGCAATCAGCCCCAGCATTTT; cdr3_aa: CASRMGQTYSNQPQHF
clone_size: .; v_call: TRBV6-5; j_call: TRBJ2-7; d_call: .; cdr3_nt: TGTGCCAGCAGTTACGGGGGATTACACTCCGACGAGCAGTACTTC; cdr3_aa: CASSYGGLHSDEQYF
clone_size: .; v_call: TRBV5-6; j_call: TRBJ2-2; d_call: .; cdr3_nt: TGTGCCAGCAGCTTGGCGGGGCCCTTCCCCGGGGAGCTGTTTTTT; cdr3_aa: CASSLAGPFPGELFF
clone_size: .; v_call: TRBV18; j_call: TRBJ2-7; d_call: .; cdr3_nt: TGTGCCAGCTCACCTTTACAGGGCTCCTACGAGCAGTACTTC; cdr3_aa: CASSPLQGSYEQYF
clone_size: once; v_call: TRBV19; j_call: TRBJ2-2; d_call: TRBD2; cdr3_nt: TGTGCCAGTAGTATAGGAGGACTAGCGGCCACCGGGGAGCTGTTTTTT; cdr3_aa: CASSIGGLAATGELFF